This is a list of T cell receptor beta chains from one sample in a study of siplizumab effects on memory and regulatory T cells. Only in-frame clones appear in the TCRdb table, and some are missing; sequencing was by immunoSEQ multiplex PCR. The sample holds about 120,000 clones; around 94% are singletons and the top ten take under 2%. The sequenced sample was non-Treg CD4+ T cells sorted from blood. These receptors all come from a human donor in good health. Each CDR3 is given with its conserved first and last residue. The D gene is left open where the match is weak. Expanded clones are given a class, and other clones once, few, many or no size at all.

J: TRBJ1-6; V: TRBV5-1; D: NA; size: NA; DNA: TGCGCCAGCAGCTTGACCGATCAGGATTCACCCCTCCACTTT; CDR3: CASSLTDQDSPLHF
J: TRBJ2-7; V: TRBV6-4; D: TRBD1; size: NA; DNA: TGTGCCAGCAGAGGGACAGGGAAGGCCGAGCAGTACTTC; CDR3: CASRGTGKAEQYF
J: TRBJ1-2; V: TRBV7-9; D: NA; size: NA; DNA: TGTGCCAGCAGCTTAGCCGGCGGTGGCTACACCTTC; CDR3: CASSLAGGGYTF
J: TRBJ2-3; V: TRBV14; D: TRBD2; size: NA; DNA: TGTGCCAGCAGCCAAGGAAGGACTAGCGGGAGAACGCAGTATTTT; CDR3: CASSQGRTSGRTQYF
J: TRBJ1-6; V: TRBV21-1; D: NA; size: NA; DNA: TGTGCCAGCAGCAAACCGGGACAGGGGTGTAATTCACCCCTCCACTTT; CDR3: CASSKPGQGCNSPLHF
J: TRBJ2-6; V: TRBV5-1; D: TRBD2; size: NA; DNA: TGCGCCAGCAGCCTGACTAGCGGGGTACCTGGGGCCAACGTCCTGACTTTC; CDR3: CASSLTSGVPGANVLTF
J: TRBJ1-1; V: TRBV10-3; D: NA; size: few; DNA: TGTGCCATCACTCGACAGGAGGGCACTGAAGCTTTCTTT; CDR3: CAITRQEGTEAFF
J: TRBJ1-3; V: TRBV19; D: NA; size: NA; DNA: TGTGCCAGTAGTCTAGGGCTGATCATATATTTT; CDR3: CASSLGLIIYF
J: TRBJ2-7; V: TRBV27; D: TRBD1; size: NA; DNA: TGTGCCAGCAGTAGAGGGGGACAGGGGACCTACGAGCAGTACTTC; CDR3: CASSRGGQGTYEQYF
J: TRBJ2-1; V: TRBV2; D: TRBD1; size: once; DNA: TGTGCCAGCACCGGACAGGGGACCTACAATGAGCAGTTCTTC; CDR3: CASTGQGTYNEQFF
J: TRBJ2-7; V: TRBV2; D: NA; size: NA; DNA: TGTGCCAGCAGACTACCAGACAGGATGGGAGAGCAGTACTTC; CDR3: CASRLPDRMGEQYF
J: TRBJ1-2; V: TRBV19; D: NA; size: NA; DNA: TGTGCCAGTAGTATAGATCAAACAGGGCGCTATGGCTACACCTTC; CDR3: CASSIDQTGRYGYTF
J: TRBJ1-2; V: TRBV25-1; D: TRBD1; size: few; DNA: TGTGCCAGCAGTCGGACAGGAGCATACACCTTC; CDR3: CASSRTGAYTF
J: TRBJ2-1; V: TRBV20-1; D: NA; size: NA; DNA: TGCAGTGCAAGAACTAGATATGAGCAGTTCTTC; CDR3: CSARTRYEQFF
J: TRBJ1-2; V: TRBV2; D: NA; size: NA; DNA: TGTGCCAGCAGGATCATGTTATCCACCTTC; CDR3: CASRIMLSTF
J: TRBJ1-1; V: TRBV5-1; D: NA; size: NA; DNA: TGCGCCAGCAGCTTGAGAAGGAACACTGAAGCTTTCTTT; CDR3: CASSLRRNTEAFF
J: TRBJ1-5; V: TRBV19; D: NA; size: NA; DNA: TGTGCCAGTAGTATCATAGGACCGCATCAGCCCCAGCATTTT; CDR3: CASSIIGPHQPQHF
J: TRBJ1-2; V: TRBV6-5; D: NA; size: NA; DNA: TGTGCCAGCACCGCAATCCTCCAATACTCTTATGGCTACACCTTC; CDR3: CASTAILQYSYGYTF
J: TRBJ2-7; V: TRBV9; D: TRBD1; size: NA; DNA: TGTGCCAGCATCAAAGGACAGGATCCCTACGAGCAGTACTTC; CDR3: CASIKGQDPYEQYF
J: TRBJ2-2; V: TRBV10-3; D: NA; size: NA; DNA: TGTGCCTCGTCCCGGGTTGGAGGGACCGGGGAGCTGTTTTTT; CDR3: CASSRVGGTGELFF
J: TRBJ2-2; V: TRBV10-3; D: TRBD2; size: NA; DNA: TGTGCCACGGGGAGCGGGAGGGTTCCGGACACCGGGGAGCTGTTTTTT; CDR3: CATGSGRVPDTGELFF
J: TRBJ1-1; V: TRBV6-5; D: TRBD1; size: once; DNA: TGTGCCAGCAGTTACTCCAGGGGGATAACTGAAGCTTTCTTT; CDR3: CASSYSRGITEAFF
J: TRBJ1-1; V: TRBV5-1; D: NA; size: once; DNA: TGCGCCAGCAGATCGGACTGGAACACTGAAGCTTTCTTT; CDR3: CASRSDWNTEAFF
J: TRBJ1-5; V: TRBV18; D: NA; size: NA; DNA: TGTGCCAGCTCACCGTCCGGGGGAGATCAGCCCCAGCATTTT; CDR3: CASSPSGGDQPQHF
J: TRBJ1-3; V: TRBV4-1; D: NA; size: few; DNA: TGCGCCAGCAGCCAGCAAAGGAACAGGGGAAACACCATATATTTT; CDR3: CASSQQRNRGNTIYF
J: TRBJ2-4; V: TRBV19; D: NA; size: NA; DNA: TGTGCCAGTAGTCCGAGTTCGGCCAAAAACATTCAGTACTTC; CDR3: CASSPSSAKNIQYF
J: TRBJ2-1; V: TRBV5-4; D: NA; size: NA; DNA: TGTGCCAGCAGCTTTGATTGGAGCAATGAGCAGTTCTTC; CDR3: CASSFDWSNEQFF
J: TRBJ2-6; V: TRBV5-3; D: TRBD1; size: NA; DNA: TGTGCCAGAAGCCGCATGGGGATCTCGGACAGGGGAATACGGGCCAACGTCCTGACTTTC; CDR3: CARSRMGISDRGIRANVLTF
J: TRBJ2-7; V: TRBV29-1; D: NA; size: NA; DNA: TGCAGCGTTGAAGATCCCGGACGCAGCTACGAGCAGTACTTC; CDR3: CSVEDPGRSYEQYF
J: TRBJ1-1; V: TRBV7-9; D: NA; size: NA; DNA: TGTGCCAGCATCAAAGGAGGATGGGACACTGAAGCTTTCTTT; CDR3: CASIKGGWDTEAFF
J: TRBJ1-1; V: TRBV7-9; D: NA; size: NA; DNA: TGTGCCAGCAGCCCGGGTGGGGGAGACACTGAAGCTTTCTTT; CDR3: CASSPGGGDTEAFF
J: TRBJ2-5; V: TRBV5-1; D: NA; size: NA; DNA: TGCGCCAGCAGCTTGCTTTATGAGCAAGAGACCCAGTACTTC; CDR3: CASSLLYEQETQYF
J: TRBJ1-5; V: TRBV6-1; D: NA; size: few; DNA: TGTGCCAGTAGTAGGTTAAATCAGCCCCAGCATTTT; CDR3: CASSRLNQPQHF
J: TRBJ1-5; V: TRBV18; D: NA; size: NA; DNA: TGTGCCAGCTCACCGGACGGGACTAATCAGCCCCAGCATTTT; CDR3: CASSPDGTNQPQHF
J: TRBJ2-7; V: TRBV6-1; D: NA; size: NA; DNA: TGTGCCAGCAGTGGCCGACATTCGTTCGGGACCTACGAGCAGTACTTC; CDR3: CASSGRHSFGTYEQYF
J: TRBJ2-2; V: TRBV5-1; D: NA; size: NA; DNA: TGCGCCAGCAGCTTGGGCCGACGGGACAACTTCATGTCCGGGGAGCTGTTTTTT; CDR3: CASSLGRRDNFMSGELFF
J: TRBJ2-3; V: TRBV14; D: NA; size: NA; DNA: TGTGCCAGCAGCCGCTTACCGTCTACCGATACGCAGTATTTT; CDR3: CASSRLPSTDTQYF
J: TRBJ1-2; V: TRBV5-1; D: NA; size: NA; DNA: TGCGCCAGCACTAGATCCTTCGACAGTCTCTATGGCTACACCTTC; CDR3: CASTRSFDSLYGYTF
J: TRBJ2-3; V: TRBV27; D: TRBD1; size: NA; DNA: TGTGCCAGCAGTAAAGATAGGGACAGGGTGACGTATTTT; CDR3: CASSKDRDRVTYF
J: TRBJ1-6; V: TRBV5-1; D: NA; size: NA; DNA: TGCGCCAGCAGCCCCGATGGGAGAGACAATTCACCCCTCCACTTT; CDR3: CASSPDGRDNSPLHF
J: TRBJ1-2; V: TRBV9; D: TRBD1; size: once; DNA: TGTGCCAGCAGCCTACAAAGCTCCAGGGGGAACTATGGCTACACCTTC; CDR3: CASSLQSSRGNYGYTF
J: TRBJ1-3; V: TRBV13; D: TRBD1; size: NA; DNA: TGTGCCAGCAGCGAGGGACAGACTAACATATATTTT; CDR3: CASSEGQTNIYF
J: TRBJ1-2; V: TRBV9; D: NA; size: NA; DNA: TGTGCCAGCAGCGTTTTCGAAAGAACTAACTATGGCTACACCTTC; CDR3: CASSVFERTNYGYTF
J: TRBJ2-3; V: TRBV28; D: NA; size: NA; DNA: TGTGCCAGCAGTCCTCCTAGACAGGACACAGATACGCAGTATTTT; CDR3: CASSPPRQDTDTQYF
J: TRBJ2-1; V: TRBV9; D: NA; size: NA; DNA: TGTGCCAGCAGCTTCACGGATGATGAGCAGTTCTTC; CDR3: CASSFTDDEQFF
J: TRBJ1-2; V: TRBV20-1; D: NA; size: NA; DNA: TGCAGTGCCCGAAACTATGGCTACACCTTC; CDR3: CSARNYGYTF